This T cell receptor (beta chain) is drawn from a study of cytomegalovirus exposure and HLA in healthy donors (dated by TCRdb to between 2016 and 2019). Notes on the research overall: According to a later analysis, the 120 or so validation repertoires were produced on the same platform as the 666 repertoires of the first cohort. The aim of the study was to test whether cataloging public T cell receptors could identify signatures of past pathogen exposure. Besides the first cohort of around 670 subjects, a separate validation cohort made up of over a hundred different subjects was used. To predict cytomegalovirus infection status, the study combined high-throughput TCR immunosequencing, statistical association of individual TCRs with disease status, and machine learning.

In the germline V gene, CDR1 corresponds to MNHEY and CDR2 to SVGAGI. From the cysteine through the phenylalanine, the CDR3 covers 14 amino acids. CDR3 DNA is the only sequence kept; it has 42 bases, read in frame from the first base. Trimming at the junction amounts to 2 bases on V and 5 bases on J, and the germline ends lie 9 bases apart. Comment on this clone: Its cognate antigen has yet to be identified. It has no much larger one-base neighbor in the sample; base qualities were not kept.

What the study reported, not specific to this receptor: In vitro tests confirmed that a few of the cytomegalovirus-associated TCR beta chains recognize cytomegalovirus antigens. The study listed 150 to 200 TCR beta chains as associated with cytomegalovirus. Of the cluster scores, 94% were above 0 in a later analysis, which found that TCRs clustered in the first cohort also tended to co-occur in the 120 or so validation repertoires. A later analysis had no HLA typing for the validation cohort, so co-occurrence there was scored across all 130 or so repertoires. The authors suggested that the approach could potentially be generalized to other disease states and immunological phenotypes. While some public TCRs were present in many individuals, most TCR sequences turned up only very rarely across donors. In both the original and validation cohorts, the classifier was reported to diagnose cytomegalovirus status with high specificity and sensitivity.

Donors formed part of the validation cohort, which comprised over a hundred subjects and was distinct from the first cohort of 670 or so subjects. The method was the immunoSEQ multiplex PCR assay. From the authors' description of their analysis: To diagnose cytomegalovirus status from the catalog of TCR beta chain sequences, a statistical classification framework was built. The source is immuneACCESS, and TCRdb retained only in-frame sequences with V and J called. Part of the clones is not carried over; for the studies checked, unresolved V genes explain less than half of this, and the remainder is unexplained. V, J and clone size derive from that table, while D and trimming were established from the DNA sequence. Here the sample has 120,000 to 150,000 clones; just over 90% occur a single time. The ten biggest clones cover approximately 0.7% of the sample.

This clonotype was obtained from a man between 18 and 29 years old in good health and CMV-seronegative. The sample comprised PBMCs. This sequence uses TRBV6-5 and TRBJ1-4, with the D gene uncertain. This receptor carries the CDR3 CASSYEPRNEKLFF. The sequence in DNA is TGTGCCAGCAGTTACGAACCCAGGAATGAAAAACTGTTTTTT.